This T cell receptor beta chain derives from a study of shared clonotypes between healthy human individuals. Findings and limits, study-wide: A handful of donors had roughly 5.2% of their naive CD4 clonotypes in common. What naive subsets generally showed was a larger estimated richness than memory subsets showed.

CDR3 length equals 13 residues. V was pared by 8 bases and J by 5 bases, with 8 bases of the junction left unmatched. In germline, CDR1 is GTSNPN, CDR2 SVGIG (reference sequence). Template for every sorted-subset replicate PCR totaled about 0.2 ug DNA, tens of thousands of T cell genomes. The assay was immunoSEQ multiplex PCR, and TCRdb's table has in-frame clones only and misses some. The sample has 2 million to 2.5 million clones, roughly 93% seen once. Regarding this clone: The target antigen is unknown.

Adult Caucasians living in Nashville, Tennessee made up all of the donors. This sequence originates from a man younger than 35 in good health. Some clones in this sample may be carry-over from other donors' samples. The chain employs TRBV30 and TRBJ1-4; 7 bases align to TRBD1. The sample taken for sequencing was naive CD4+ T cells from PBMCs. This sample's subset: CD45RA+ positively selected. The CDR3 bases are TGTGCCCTGGAGGGCAGGGGGAATGAAAAACTGTTTTTT. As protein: CALEGRGNEKLFF.